One and the same sample provided the 28 T cell receptor beta chains below, sequenced in a study of post-analysis software for immune sequencing data. General observations from the study: Controls had lower frequencies than patients of about 5 TRBV segments, which included TRBV5-6, TRBV5-1 and TRBV20-1.

The antigens for these receptors are not known. Included in the TCR beta cDNA libraries were unique molecular identifiers. Each CDR3 protein gets one entry after TCRdb re-called the PCR reads with MiXCR. Of 700,000 to 900,000 distinct CDR3 sequences in the sample, under 60% were seen once. The material sequenced was blood. Every receptor here comes from a girl aged 5-17 years with multiple sclerosis.

This chain uses TRBV20-1 with TRBJ1-2; D not resolved. The CDR3 has 14 amino acids. V dropped 6 bases and J dropped 4 bases, with 18 bases sitting between them. Germline CDR1 and CDR2: DFQATT and SNEGSKA (reference sequence). CDR3 protein: CSAYSEIPLYGYTF. The CDR3 coding sequence is TGCAGTGCCTACTCGGAAATTCCCCTCTATGGCTACACCTTC.

This clonotype was picked up a small number of times. The V gene is TRBV20-1, the J gene TRBJ2-1; 10 bases match TRBD2. V lost 3 bases, J lost 10 bases, and 9 bases stayed unmatched. The CDR3 loop spans 14 amino acids. Germline CDR1 is DFQATT and CDR2 is SNEGSKA (reference sequence). The CDR3 DNA sequence: TGCAGTGCTAGGGATCTAGCGGGAGCCGAAGAGCAGTTCTTC. Protein product: CSARDLAGAEEQFF.

V usage is TRBV7-9 and J usage is TRBJ2-1; 7 nucleotides agree with TRBD2. The germline CDR1 and CDR2 sequences are SEHNR and FQNEAQ (reference sequence). The CDR3 totals 15 residues. V trimming: 5 bases; J trimming: 4 bases; junction bases outside the gene matches: 8. This CDR3 is CASSTTSDLYNEQFF. CDR3 DNA sequence: TGTGCCAGCAGCACCACTAGCGACTTGTACAATGAGCAGTTCTTC.

This clonotype was recorded a few times. The genes are TRBV7-2 and TRBJ2-3; 8 bases are shared with TRBD1. Germline CDR1 and CDR2: SGHTA and FQGNSA. V gave up 5 bases and J gave up 0 bases; unmatched junction bases: 4. The CDR3 runs 15 residues. CDR3 sequence reads: CASSVRDRSTDTQYF. DNA for the CDR3: TGTGCCAGCAGCGTCCGGGACAGGAGCACAGATACGCAGTATTTT.

The rearrangement links TRBV12-3 or TRBV12-4 to TRBJ2-3; 10 bases line up with TRBD2. The CDR3 covers 15 residues. Unmatched junction bases numbered 3, after V lost 6 bases and J lost 0 bases. CDR3 sequence: CASRSSGSSTDTQYF. Written as DNA, the CDR3 is TGTGCCAGCAGATCTAGCGGGAGCAGCACAGATACGCAGTATTTT.

The rearrangement joins TRBV29-1 to TRBJ2-1; D ambiguous. The V and J ends lost 0 bases and 7 bases respectively, with 22 bases between them. Germline V gives CDR1 SQVTM, CDR2 ANQGSEA. The CDR3 covers 17 residues. The CDR3 protein is CSVEDQIHPDLANEQFF. In nucleotides, the CDR3 is TGCAGCGTTGAAGATCAGATCCATCCAGACCTGGCAAATGAGCAGTTCTTC.

Concerning this clonotype itself: The junction and the germline gene differ at one end; a read error may be behind it. This chain connects TRBV14 to TRBJ2-5; D call uncertain. Germline CDR1 is SGHDN and CDR2 is FVKESK. The CDR3 has 13 amino acids. CDR3 residues: CAGSQDWGETQYF. The DNA for the CDR3 is TGTGCCGGCAGCCAAGATTGGGGAGAGACCCAGTACTTC. Full variable domain (outside the CDR3, taken from reference TRBV14 and TRBJ2-5): EAGVTQFPSHSVIEKGQTVTLRCDPISGHDNLYWYRRVMGKEIKFLLHFVKESKQDESGMPNNRFLAERTGGTYSTLKVQPAELEDSGVYFCAGSQDWGETQYFGPGTRLLVL.

The chain links TRBV20-1 to TRBJ2-7; D not resolved. This CDR3 comprises 13 residues. CDR1 is DFQATT, CDR2 SNEGSKA, per germline (reference sequence). Trimming removed 6 bases from V and 4 bases from J, with 16 bases in between. CDR3 sequence: CSAHLPGLYEQYF. Here the CDR3 DNA reads TGCAGTGCGCATCTTCCCGGGTTGTACGAGCAGTACTTC.

The sample holds a few counts of this clonotype. The V and J genes are TRBV28 and TRBJ2-7, with TRBD2 identical over 8 bases. Germline V gene sequence: CDR1 MDHEN, CDR2 SYDVKM. V lost 4 bases to trimming and J lost 0 bases; unmatched junction nucleotides: 5. This CDR3 has 15 amino acids. The CDR3 loop reads CASSSVAGSSYEQYF. CDR3 DNA: TGTGCCAGCAGTTCCGTAGCGGGGAGCTCCTACGAGCAGTACTTC.

The V call is TRBV12-3 or TRBV12-4, the J call TRBJ2-7; TRBD1 matches at 8 bases. The last part of the DNA fits TRBJ2-5 better; the J call may be wrong. The CDR3 sequence is 16 residues long. The CDR3 protein is CASTPTTETGEETQYF. The CDR3 DNA reads TGTGCCAGCACCCCTACGACTGAGACAGGGGAAGAGACCCAGTACTTC.

CDR3: CASSPHGNEQFF. In nucleotides, the CDR3 is TGTGCCAGCAGCCCACACGGCAATGAGCAGTTCTTC. The chain has TRBV7-6 and TRBJ2-1; D is ambiguous. Looked up from germline, CDR1 is SGHVS and CDR2 is FNYEAQ. Trimming removed 5 bases at V and 6 bases at J, with 8 bases between. The CDR3 is 12 amino acids.

This clonotype was seen a single time. The V call is TRBV20-1, the J call TRBJ2-3, with 7 bases matching TRBD1. Per germline, CDR1 DFQATT and CDR2 SNEGSKA (reference sequence). This CDR3 has 14 residues. The junction had 7 bases not matched to a gene; V was cut back by 5 bases and J by 2 bases. The CDR3 DNA reads as TGCAGTGCTGACAGGGACCAGGACACAGATACGCAGTATTTT. Translation: CSADRDQDTDTQYF.

This clonotype showed up just a few times. This chain joins TRBV12-3 or TRBV12-4 and TRBJ1-2; TRBD1 matches at 8 bases. Losses at the gene ends were 2 bases for V and 10 bases for J; bases not matched to a gene: 6. The CDR3 is 13 amino acids. CDR3 amino acids: CASSLRQGADYTF. CDR3 bases: TGTGCCAGCAGTTTACGGCAGGGGGCTGACTACACCTTC.

This clonotype occurred a few times. The CDR3 protein is CSARARATYEQYF. The DNA for the CDR3 is TGCAGTGCTAGAGCGCGGGCAACCTACGAGCAGTACTTC. The V and J genes are TRBV20-1 and TRBJ2-7, with a weak D call TRBD2 (5 bases). This CDR3 region has 13 residues. Trimming took off 1 base at V and 2 bases at J, with 9 bases between the two ends. Germline CDR1 and CDR2: DFQATT and SNEGSKA (reference sequence).

The genes are TRBV5-1 and TRBJ1-1; D gene unclear. The CDR3 extends over 14 amino acids. Trimming cost V 0 bases and J 1 base, with 7 bases left between them. Germline assignment: CDR1 SGHRS and CDR2 YFSETQ. CDR3 protein: CASSLVGPNTEAFF. The DNA for the CDR3 is TGCGCCAGCAGCTTGGTTGGTCCGAACACTGAAGCTTTCTTT.

In its sample, this clonotype was seen a few times. This chain uses TRBV10-3 with TRBJ2-1; D remains unclear. Trimming took off 4 bases at V and 5 bases at J, with 12 bases between the two ends. CDR1 is ENHRY and CDR2 is SYGVKD in the germline V gene. This CDR3 has 14 residues. CDR3 sequence (DNA): TGTGCCATCAGTGTGGGGTATGGGGACAATGAGCAGTTCTTC. It translates to CAISVGYGDNEQFF.

This clonotype was seen many times. The rearrangement links TRBV7-8 to TRBJ1-2; no definite D call. The CDR3 length is 12 residues. CDR1 is SGHVS, CDR2 FQNEAQ, per germline. The ends were cut back, 5 bases at V and 0 bases at J, with 4 bases in the middle. The CDR3 DNA reads TGTGCCAGCAGCGGGACTAACTATGGCTACACCTTC. Its translation is CASSGTNYGYTF.

The chain recombines TRBV7-8 with TRBJ2-5; the D gene is possibly TRBD2 (6 bases). The CDR3 spans 17 residues. Germline CDR1 SGHVS, CDR2 FQNEAQ. V lost 1 base and J 11 bases, leaving 26 bases between the germline ends. For the CDR3, the DNA is TGTGCCAGCAGCTTAGTTCTAGCGCAAAGCTCCTACAATGAGCAGTACTTC. Translated: CASSLVLAQSSYNEQYF.

V usage is TRBV7-9 and J usage is TRBJ2-5, with 7 nucleotides matching TRBD2. The CDR3 runs to 14 residues. CDR1 and CDR2 (germline): SEHNR, FQNEAQ (reference sequence). With 5 bases clipped from V and 5 bases from J, the junction kept 8 bases outside the gene matches. The CDR3 loop is CASSERGTVETQYF. The DNA of the CDR3 is TGTGCCAGCAGCGAGCGGGGTACTGTGGAGACCCAGTACTTC.

This clonotype was counted a few times. The V call is TRBV7-9, the J call TRBJ2-1, with 9 bases lining up with TRBD1. Germline V CDR1 and CDR2: SEHNR, FQNEAQ (reference sequence). CDR3 length: 15 amino acids. Trimming took 2 bases from V and 9 from J; bases not matched to a gene: 8. In nucleotides, the CDR3 is TGTGCCAGCAGCTTACTAGGGGACAGGGCCGGTGAGCAGTTCTTC. Its protein is CASSLLGDRAGEQFF.

This clonotype came up a few times. The gene calls are TRBV6-2 or TRBV6-3 and TRBJ2-7, with D unclear. V was shortened by 0 bases and J by 4 bases, with 10 bases between the two germline ends. The CDR3 sequence is 14 residues long. Germline V lookup: CDR1 MNHEY, CDR2 SVGEGT. DNA of the CDR3: TGTGCCAGCAGTTACTCCGGGCAAGGGTACGAGCAGTACTTC. Amino acids: CASSYSGQGYEQYF.

This chain uses TRBV7-2 with TRBJ2-3, with TRBD2 matching 10 bases. V was pared by 5 bases and J by 4 bases, with 12 bases of the junction left unmatched. The germline CDR1 and CDR2 sequences are SGHTA and FQGNSA. The CDR3 covers 17 residues. CDR3 amino acids: CASSNKGLAATPDTQYF. As DNA, the CDR3 is TGTGCCAGCAGCAATAAAGGACTAGCGGCCACCCCAGATACGCAGTATTTT.

The chain recombines TRBV30 with TRBJ2-1, with 7 bases lining up with TRBD1. V was clipped by 0 bases and J by 7 bases; unmatched bases: 9. The CDR3 spans 15 residues. The germline V gene has CDR1 GTSNPN and CDR2 SVGIG (reference sequence). Here the CDR3 reads CAWSVPPQGENEQFF. The CDR3 region has the DNA TGTGCCTGGAGTGTCCCCCCCCAGGGGGAGAATGAGCAGTTCTTC.

This clonotype was observed a handful of times. V is TRBV5-4 and J is TRBJ1-1; 7 bases are a match to TRBD1. Trimming took 0 bases from V and 5 from J; bases not matched to a gene: 13. Germline V gives CDR1 SGHNT, CDR2 YYREEE (reference sequence). This CDR3 spans 17 amino acids. This CDR3 reads CASSLGPHRQGGTEAFF. The CDR3 DNA is TGTGCCAGCAGCTTGGGGCCCCACCGACAGGGAGGGACTGAAGCTTTCTTT.

The chain recombines TRBV30 with TRBJ1-2; TRBD1 is a possible D gene (6 bases). CDR3 length: 14 residues. V was shortened by 0 bases and J by 2 bases, with 10 bases between the two germline ends. Germline CDR1 GTSNPN, CDR2 SVGIG (reference sequence). The CDR3 reads CAWSVLGQNYGYTF. For the CDR3, the DNA is TGTGCCTGGAGTGTACTCGGACAGAACTATGGCTACACCTTC.

CDR3 nucleotides: TGTGCCAGCAGCTCCGACAGGGGTTCACCCCTCCACTTT. It yields the protein CASSSDRGSPLHF. The chain couples TRBV7-3 to TRBJ1-6; 8 bases agree with TRBD1. Trimming at V came to 4 bases and at J to 9 bases, leaving 2 bases not matched to a gene. Germline CDR1 and CDR2: SGHTA and FQGTGA. The CDR3 runs to 13 residues.

The chain recombines TRBV7-9 with TRBJ2-1, with D perhaps matching TRBD1 or TRBD2 (6 bases each). V lost 2 bases and J lost 6, with 20 bases in between. The germline CDR1 and CDR2 sequences are SEHNR and FQNEAQ (reference sequence). The CDR3 runs to 17 residues. In DNA form, the CDR3 reads TGTGCCAGCAGCTTACCCATGGGGGGAGAAGGGGGCAATGAGCAGTTCTTC. Protein sequence: CASSLPMGGEGGNEQFF.

The gene calls are TRBV4-1 and TRBJ2-1; D gene unclear. Looked up from germline, CDR1 is MGHRA and CDR2 is YSYEKL. This CDR3 has 13 residues. V lost 0 bases, J lost 9 bases, and 9 bases lay in between. As DNA, the CDR3 is TGCGCCAGCAGCCAAGATCTTAGAGTTGAGCAGTTCTTC. As protein: CASSQDLRVEQFF.